The clone carrying this T cell receptor beta chain was found a few times. Molecular barcoding with unique molecular identifiers was used for the TCRbeta library. TCRdb re-called the PCR reads with MiXCR, one entry per CDR3 protein. Here the sample spans 350,000 to 400,000 distinct CDR3 sequences, 20% being singletons. The data were obtained in a study of T-cell reconstitution after alpha-beta-depleted transplantation in children. This CDR3 has 14 amino acids. V gave up 6 bases and J gave up 8 bases, with 19 bases separating them. The sequencing here drew on PBMCs from the stem cell graft donor, taken from the stem cell graft. The chain couples TRBV12-3 or TRBV12-4 to TRBJ1-2, with D possibly TRBD1 on 5 matching bases. The clonotype was recovered from a human donor who donated a stem cell graft to a child with acute myeloid leukemia. The CDR3 DNA is TGTGCCAGCAGCCCTTACGGGGGAGGAGGAGGCTACACCTTC. It translates to CASSPYGGGGGYTF.